These 25 T cell receptor beta chains share one sample of origin, sequenced in a study of blood T cells in healthy people across ages. A sample-barcoded 5' primer and a J-beta primer mix were used in a second PCR of roughly 6 to 11 cycles. TCRdb analysed the 5' RACE reads with MiXCR anew, one entry per CDR3 protein. Of more than 800,000 distinct CDR3 sequences in the sample, 45% were seen once. The source material was blood. The source is a woman aged 55-75 years in good health.

The rearrangement links TRBV10-1 to TRBJ2-4, with 13 bases that match TRBD2. Germline V lookup: CDR1 WNHNN, CDR2 SYGVQD (reference sequence). V shed 3 bases, J shed 9 bases, and the junction held 5 bases outside the gene matches. This CDR3 comprises 15 residues. CDR3 DNA: TGCGCCAGCAGTGAAGGACTAGCGGGAGCCGGCATTCAGTACTTC. Translated, it gives CASSEGLAGAGIQYF.

The CDR3 protein is CASRSPGRLNSPLHF. CDR3 nucleotide sequence: TGTGCCAGCAGGTCACCGGGACGGCTAAATTCACCCCTCCACTTT. The J gene is TRBJ1-6, the V gene TRBV11-2, with D perhaps TRBD1 (5 bases). V shed 6 bases and J shed 7 bases, with 16 bases lying between them. Germline assignment: CDR1 SGHAT and CDR2 FQNNGV. This CDR3 spans 15 amino acids.

The V call is TRBV2, the J call TRBJ2-7, with 7 bases aligning to TRBD2. The CDR3 is 14 amino acids. Germline lookup yields CDR1 SNHLY and CDR2 FYNNEI. Losses at the gene ends were 6 bases for V and 0 bases for J; bases not matched to a gene: 5. The CDR3 region is CASRGRLASYEQYF. In DNA, the CDR3 is TGTGCCAGCAGAGGCCGACTAGCCTCCTACGAGCAGTACTTC. Full variable domain (remainder filled in from reference TRBV2 and TRBJ2-7): EPEVTQTPSHQVTQMGQEVILRCVPISNHLYFYWYRQILGQKVEFLVSFYNNEISEKSEIFDDQFSVERPDGSNFTLKIRSTKLEDSAMYFCASRGRLASYEQYFGPGTRLTVT.

This sequence joins TRBV2 and TRBJ1-2; TRBD1 agrees at 8 bases. The CDR3 has 14 residues. V lost 7 bases and J lost 2; bases outside the gene matches: 6. CDR1 and CDR2 from the germline V gene are SNHLY and FYNNEI. CDR3 DNA: TGTGCCAGCACCCTGGACAGGGCAAACTATGGCTACACCTTC. This sequence encodes CASTLDRANYGYTF.

J is TRBJ1-4 and V is TRBV20-1; D not resolved. Germline V gives CDR1 DFQATT, CDR2 SNEGSKA (reference sequence). Between the trimmed V and J ends, which lost 1 base and 5 bases, there was a span of 8 bases. The CDR3 has 13 amino acids. Written as DNA, the CDR3 is TGCAGTGCTAGAGTGTCAGTCAATGAAAAACTGTTTTTT. It yields the protein CSARVSVNEKLFF.

This chain joins TRBV20-1 and TRBJ2-7, with D perhaps being TRBD1 or TRBD2 (5 bases each). The germline V gene has CDR1 DFQATT and CDR2 SNEGSKA (reference sequence). The CDR3 is 13 amino acids. The V gene lost 2 bases and the J gene lost 3 bases, with 11 bases spanning the gap. The CDR3 nucleotides read TGCAGTGCTAGAAAATCAGGGAGCTACGAGCAGTACTTC. Protein: CSARKSGSYEQYF.

This clonotype was counted only a few times. This chain links TRBV20-1 with TRBJ2-4; possibly TRBD1 for D (5 bases). The CDR3 is 14 amino acids. Germline CDR1 DFQATT, CDR2 SNEGSKA (reference sequence). The V gene lost 1 base and the J gene lost 8 bases, with 15 bases spanning the gap. In DNA, the CDR3 is TGCAGTGCTAGAGCCAGGGTGGGGAAAGACATTCAGTACTTC. Translating it yields CSARARVGKDIQYF.

This clonotype has just a few counts. A much larger clonotype is one base distant, so this may be a read error. The chain carries TRBV5-1 and TRBJ2-3; D gene unclear. Germline V gene data show CDR1 as SGHRS and CDR2 as YFSETQ. The CDR3 runs to 15 residues. V dropped 0 bases and J dropped 4 bases, with 12 bases sitting between them. The CDR3: CASSLGRVSADTQYF. The CDR3 coding sequence is TGCGCCAGCAGCTTGGGGCGCGTAAGCGCAGATACGCAGTATTTT.

The chain links TRBV10-2 to TRBJ2-1, with 8 positions matching TRBD2. V was pared by 6 bases and J by 0 bases, with 4 bases of the junction left unmatched. The CDR3 is 15 amino acids. CDR1 and CDR2 from the germline V gene are WSHSY and SAAADI. The CDR3 region is CASSKLADSYNEQFF. DNA of the CDR3: TGCGCCAGCAGCAAACTAGCGGACTCCTACAATGAGCAGTTCTTC.

In nucleotides, the CDR3 is TGCAGTGCTCATAATAGCGGGAGCGGGACAGATACGCAGTATTTT. This codes for CSAHNSGSGTDTQYF. The chain couples TRBV20-1 to TRBJ2-3; 9 nucleotides agree with TRBD2. J was trimmed by 3 bases and V by 5 bases; bases with no gene match: 9. Germline assignment: CDR1 DFQATT and CDR2 SNEGSKA (reference sequence). CDR3 length: 15 residues.

This sequence joins TRBV25-1 and TRBJ2-7; the D is unclear. The CDR3 has 14 residues. Per germline, CDR1 MGHDK and CDR2 SYGVNS. V dropped 6 bases and J dropped 4 bases, with 16 bases sitting between them. The CDR3 nucleotides read TGTGCCAGCAGCGCGACACGCCAAAGATACGAGCAGTACTTC. Its protein product is CASSATRQRYEQYF.

This sequence joins TRBV9 and TRBJ2-1; 10 nucleotides match TRBD1. J gave up 7 bases and V 3 bases, and 4 bases lay outside the gene matches. CDR1 and CDR2 from the germline V gene are SGDLS and YYNGEE. This CDR3 has 14 residues. CDR3 in amino acids: CASSASGQGNEQFF. As DNA, the CDR3 is TGTGCCAGCAGCGCCTCGGGACAGGGGAATGAGCAGTTCTTC.

The V and J genes are TRBV6-1 and TRBJ2-1; 10 nucleotides line up with TRBD2. V lost 6 bases and J lost 8; bases outside the gene matches: 16. CDR1 is MNHNS, CDR2 SASEGT, per germline. CDR3 length: 17 amino acids. DNA of the CDR3: TGTGCCAGCAGCCCCCTCCTAGCGGGAGCCCTCCGCGATGAGCAGTTCTTC. This translates into CASSPLLAGALRDEQFF.

The V gene is TRBV5-1, the J gene TRBJ2-1, with 9 bases aligning to TRBD1. With 7 bases clipped from V and 9 bases from J, the junction kept 8 bases outside the gene matches. The CDR3 length is 13 residues. Germline CDR1 is SGHRS and CDR2 is YFSETQ. CDR3: CASGTGCSGEQFF. The CDR3 DNA sequence: TGCGCCAGCGGGACAGGGTGTAGTGGTGAGCAGTTCTTC. Full variable domain (missing parts from reference TRBV5-1 and TRBJ2-1): KAGVTQTPRYLIKTRGQQVTLSCSPISGHRSVSWYQQTPGQGLQFLFEYFSETQRNKGNFPGRFSGRQFSNSRSEMNVSTLELGDSALYLCASGTGCSGEQFFGPGTRLTVL.

This chain connects TRBV30 to TRBJ2-7, with 9 positions matching TRBD2. CDR1 GTSNPN and CDR2 SVGIG come from the germline V gene (reference sequence). With 2 bases clipped from V and 2 bases from J, the junction kept 7 bases outside the gene matches. The length of the CDR3 is 15 residues. The CDR3 sequence is CAWSRGSSGAYEQYF. The CDR3 nucleotides read TGTGCCTGGAGTCGCGGCTCTAGCGGGGCCTACGAGCAGTACTTC.

V gene TRBV20-1 combines with J gene TRBJ1-2; D is undetermined. The V gene lost 3 bases and the J gene lost 1 base, with 6 bases spanning the gap. This CDR3 region has 12 residues. CDR1 is DFQATT, CDR2 SNEGSKA, per germline (reference sequence). Written as DNA, the CDR3 is TGCAGTGCTAGTGTCAGTAACTATGGCTACACCTTC. The encoded protein is CSASVSNYGYTF.

The table lists this clonotype with a few counts. The rearrangement joins TRBV14 to TRBJ2-7; 9 positions agree with TRBD1. The CDR3 has 15 residues. CDR1 is SGHDN, CDR2 FVKESK, per germline. Germline trimming cut 4 bases from V and 2 bases from J; bases unmatched to any gene: 6. The CDR3 reads CASSRMGQGPYEQYF. DNA for the CDR3: TGTGCCAGCAGCCGAATGGGACAGGGCCCCTACGAGCAGTACTTC.

With regard to this clonotype: Just one base apart from a much larger clone, this may be a read error. The chain has TRBV29-1 and TRBJ2-5; D is uncertain. The J call is doubtful: the DNA matches TRBJ2-1 better. CDR3 size: 16 residues. CDR1 and CDR2 (germline): SQVTM, ANQGSEA. CDR3 sequence reads: CSVANRVANHQETQFF. The CDR3 nucleotides are TGCAGCGTTGCTAATAGGGTGGCAAACCACCAAGAGACCCAGTTCTTC.

As concerns this clonotype: At one end, the junction sequence differs from germline, possibly due to a read error. The rearrangement uses TRBV9 and TRBJ2-3; 7 bases fit TRBD1. Germline lookup yields CDR1 SGDLS and CDR2 YYNGEE. The CDR3 extends over 16 amino acids. CDR3 DNA: TGTGCCGGCAGCCCTTCGGGACAGACAAACACAGATACGCAGTATTTT. Its protein is CAGSPSGQTNTDTQYF.

J is TRBJ2-1 and V is TRBV20-1; the D gene could be TRBD1 or TRBD2 (5 bases each). The CDR3 covers 17 residues. CDR1 DFQATT and CDR2 SNEGSKA come from the germline V gene (reference sequence). V shed 8 bases and J shed 1 base, with 24 bases lying between them. The CDR3 DNA reads TGCAGTACCGATTCCGGGACCCACACCACTTCCTACAATGAGCAGTTCTTC. Its translation is CSTDSGTHTTSYNEQFF.

The chain combines TRBV7-6 with TRBJ2-1; a possible D gene is TRBD2 (6 bases). CDR1 and CDR2 from the germline V gene are SGHVS and FNYEAQ. The CDR3 is 13 amino acids. With 2 bases removed from V and 13 bases from J, the gap between germline ends came to 15 bases. The CDR3 bases are TGTGCCAGCAGCTTAATGAGGGAGGCGGGACAGTTCTTC. This gives the protein CASSLMREAGQFF.

This clonotype was found a few times. The rearrangement links TRBV28 to TRBJ1-2, with D maybe TRBD1 (5 bases). The germline gives CDR1 MDHEN, CDR2 SYDVKM. The CDR3 totals 15 residues. Between the trimmed V and J ends, which lost 2 bases and 1 base, there was a span of 11 bases. CDR3 in DNA: TGTGCCAGCAGTTTAGGGACGGATATTAACTATGGCTACACCTTC. Protein sequence: CASSLGTDINYGYTF.

The chain joins TRBV5-6 to TRBJ1-6; 9 positions match TRBD1. The germline V gene encodes CDR1 SGHDT and CDR2 YYEEEE. This CDR3 contains 16 residues. The V segment lost 0 bases and the J segment 7 bases; nucleotides outside the gene matches: 5. The CDR3 DNA reads TGTGCCAGCAGCTTGGGAGTCGGGACAGGGAATTCACCCCTCCACTTT. Translating it yields CASSLGVGTGNSPLHF.

The sample holds a few counts of this clonotype. V is TRBV4-2 and J is TRBJ2-7; D is perhaps TRBD1 (6 bases). The CDR3 runs 15 residues. V lost 1 base and J 1 base, leaving 11 bases between the germline ends. Germline CDR1 and CDR2: LGHNA and YNFKEQ. The CDR3, as DNA: TGTGCCAGCAGCCAAGGCGGACAGAAATCCTACGAGCAGTACTTC. Its translation is CASSQGGQKSYEQYF.

The V call is TRBV7-8, the J call TRBJ2-3; D uncertain. V lost 0 bases and J lost 2, with 6 bases in between. The CDR3 has 14 amino acids. The germline CDR1 and CDR2 sequences are SGHVS and FQNEAQ. The CDR3 here is CASSLAAYTDTQYF. CDR3 in DNA: TGTGCCAGCAGCTTAGCGGCCTACACAGATACGCAGTATTTT. Full variable domain (outside the CDR3, taken from reference TRBV7-8 and TRBJ2-3): GAGVSQSPRYKVAKRGQDVALRCDPISGHVSLFWYQQALGQGPEFLTYFQNEAQLDKSGLPSDRFFAERPEGSVSTLKIQRTQQEDSAVYLCASSLAAYTDTQYFGPGTRLTVL.